The rows below give T cell receptor beta chains drawn from one sample of a study of blood T cells in healthy people across ages. A single record per CDR3 protein comes from TCRdb applying MiXCR to the 5' RACE reads. The sample includes about 670,000 distinct CDR3 sequences, 40% to 45% of them seen just once. The sample taken for sequencing was blood. The receptors stem from a man older than 75 in good health. Each CDR3 is given with its conserved first and last residue. Fields, in order: D gene, V gene, J gene, clone size, CDR3 protein, CDR3 DNA. D genes are given only for firm matches. A clone size is listed for some rows: how often the clone was seen (once, few, many), or a class if it is expanded.

d_gene: TRBD2; v_gene: TRBV29-1; j_gene: TRBJ2-2; abundance: -; CDR3aa: CSVAPSGSVGELFF; CDR3nt: TGCAGCGTTGCTCCTAGCGGGAGTGTCGGGGAGCTGTTTTTT
d_gene: -; v_gene: TRBV3-1; j_gene: TRBJ2-7; abundance: -; CDR3aa: CASSQDTQWMQYF; CDR3nt: TGTGCCAGCAGCCAAGACACCCAATGGATGCAGTACTTC
d_gene: TRBD2; v_gene: TRBV20-1; j_gene: TRBJ2-7; abundance: few; CDR3aa: CSAGLLLASSYEQYF; CDR3nt: TGCAGTGCGGGACTCTTACTAGCGAGCTCCTACGAGCAGTACTTC
d_gene: -; v_gene: TRBV20-1; j_gene: TRBJ1-6; abundance: -; CDR3aa: CSAAPYTFDNSPLHF; CDR3nt: TGCAGTGCGGCACCCTACACCTTCGATAATTCACCCCTCCACTTT
d_gene: TRBD1; v_gene: TRBV28; j_gene: TRBJ2-7; abundance: -; CDR3aa: CASSEQGKVDEQYF; CDR3nt: TGTGCCAGCAGTGAACAGGGGAAGGTGGACGAGCAGTACTTC
d_gene: TRBD1; v_gene: TRBV5-6; j_gene: TRBJ2-3; abundance: -; CDR3aa: CASSSTGTSTETQYF; CDR3nt: TGTGCCAGCAGCTCGACAGGGACGAGCACAGAGACGCAGTATTTT
d_gene: -; v_gene: TRBV6-2/TRBV6-3; j_gene: TRBJ2-5; abundance: few; CDR3aa: CASSPRSQETQYF; CDR3nt: TGTGCCAGCAGCCCCCGCTCCCAAGAGACCCAGTACTTC
d_gene: -; v_gene: TRBV25-1; j_gene: TRBJ2-3; abundance: -; CDR3aa: CATEGFFGTDTQYF; CDR3nt: TGTGCCACCGAGGGGTTCTTTGGCACAGATACGCAGTATTTT
d_gene: -; v_gene: TRBV14; j_gene: TRBJ1-2; abundance: few; CDR3aa: CASSQDLGYGYTF; CDR3nt: TGTGCCAGCAGCCAAGATCTGGGGTATGGCTACACCTTC
d_gene: -; v_gene: TRBV20-1; j_gene: TRBJ2-2; abundance: -; CDR3aa: CSANPGARHGELFF; CDR3nt: TGCAGTGCTAATCCAGGGGCCCGACACGGGGAGCTGTTTTTT
d_gene: -; v_gene: TRBV4-1; j_gene: TRBJ2-1; abundance: few; CDR3aa: CASSQEGQSYPGEQFF; CDR3nt: TGCGCCAGCAGCCAGGAGGGACAGAGTTACCCCGGGGAGCAGTTCTTC
d_gene: -; v_gene: TRBV20-1; j_gene: TRBJ1-5; abundance: few; CDR3aa: CSARDGISNQPQHF; CDR3nt: TGCAGTGCTCGGGACGGAATTAGCAATCAGCCCCAGCATTTT
d_gene: -; v_gene: TRBV18; j_gene: TRBJ1-1; abundance: -; CDR3aa: CASSPLGSGGHPTEAFF; CDR3nt: TGTGCCAGCTCACCACTGGGATCCGGGGGACACCCCACTGAAGCTTTCTTT
d_gene: TRBD2; v_gene: TRBV9; j_gene: TRBJ2-7; abundance: -; CDR3aa: CASSVAGGAPPNEQYF; CDR3nt: TGTGCCAGCAGCGTAGCGGGAGGGGCCCCTCCGAACGAGCAGTACTTC
d_gene: -; v_gene: TRBV5-1; j_gene: TRBJ2-5; abundance: -; CDR3aa: CASSGRTLQETQYF; CDR3nt: TGCGCCAGCAGCGGCCGGACATTACAGGAGACCCAGTACTTC
d_gene: -; v_gene: TRBV9; j_gene: TRBJ2-3; abundance: -; CDR3aa: CAGSSDGPSTDTQYF; CDR3nt: TGTGCCGGCAGCTCGGACGGTCCTAGCACAGATACGCAGTATTTT
d_gene: -; v_gene: TRBV11-2; j_gene: TRBJ1-1; abundance: -; CDR3aa: CASSPNRGGEAFF; CDR3nt: TGTGCCAGCAGCCCAAACCGGGGGGGCGAAGCTTTCTTT
d_gene: TRBD1; v_gene: TRBV6-2/TRBV6-3; j_gene: TRBJ2-5; abundance: -; CDR3aa: CASSRRTGQFQETQYF; CDR3nt: TGTGCCAGCAGCCGCCGGACAGGGCAGTTCCAAGAGACCCAGTACTTC
d_gene: TRBD2; v_gene: TRBV20-1; j_gene: TRBJ2-3; abundance: -; CDR3aa: CSANTGTSGGAWSDTQYF; CDR3nt: TGCAGTGCAAACACCGGGACTAGCGGGGGGGCCTGGTCAGATACGCAGTATTTT
d_gene: TRBD2; v_gene: TRBV5-1; j_gene: TRBJ2-1; abundance: -; CDR3aa: CASSHTSGRSSYNEQFF; CDR3nt: TGCGCCAGCAGCCACACTAGCGGGAGGAGCTCCTACAATGAGCAGTTCTTC
d_gene: -; v_gene: TRBV20-1; j_gene: TRBJ2-5; abundance: -; CDR3aa: CSARGNSRRQETQYF; CDR3nt: TGCAGTGCTAGAGGGAACAGCCGGAGGCAAGAGACCCAGTACTTC
d_gene: -; v_gene: TRBV5-4; j_gene: TRBJ1-1; abundance: -; CDR3aa: CASETRGNTEAFF; CDR3nt: TGTGCCAGCGAGACCAGGGGTAACACTGAAGCTTTCTTT
d_gene: TRBD2; v_gene: TRBV11-2; j_gene: TRBJ2-3; abundance: -; CDR3aa: CASSKEAGGTGTQYF; CDR3nt: TGTGCCAGCAGCAAGGAGGCGGGGGGAACAGGTACGCAGTATTTT
d_gene: TRBD1; v_gene: TRBV7-2; j_gene: TRBJ1-3; abundance: -; CDR3aa: CASSSEDRVSGNTIYF; CDR3nt: TGTGCCAGCAGCTCCGAGGACAGGGTCTCTGGAAACACCATATATTTT
d_gene: TRBD1; v_gene: TRBV5-5; j_gene: TRBJ1-5; abundance: -; CDR3aa: CASSFGTANQPQHF; CDR3nt: TGTGCCAGCAGCTTCGGGACAGCTAATCAGCCCCAGCATTTT
d_gene: TRBD1; v_gene: TRBV4-1; j_gene: TRBJ2-3; abundance: many; CDR3aa: CASRRTGDIPDTQYF; CDR3nt: TGCGCCAGCAGACGGACAGGGGATATTCCAGATACGCAGTATTTT
d_gene: -; v_gene: TRBV12-3/TRBV12-4; j_gene: TRBJ1-1; abundance: -; CDR3aa: CASSSRDTRSEAFF; CDR3nt: TGTGCCAGCAGTTCACGGGATACTAGATCGGAAGCTTTCTTT
d_gene: TRBD1; v_gene: TRBV4-2; j_gene: TRBJ1-4; abundance: -; CDR3aa: CASSLGQDNEKLFF; CDR3nt: TGTGCCAGCAGCCTCGGACAGGATAATGAAAAACTGTTTTTT
d_gene: TRBD1; v_gene: TRBV10-2; j_gene: TRBJ1-5; abundance: -; CDR3aa: CASRGTDSNQPQHF; CDR3nt: TGCGCCAGCAGAGGGACAGACAGCAATCAGCCCCAGCATTTT
d_gene: -; v_gene: TRBV7-3; j_gene: TRBJ2-3; abundance: few; CDR3aa: CASSPPEGTQYF; CDR3nt: TGTGCCAGCAGCCCGCCGGAGGGTACGCAGTATTTT
d_gene: -; v_gene: TRBV10-3; j_gene: TRBJ1-1; abundance: many; CDR3aa: CAISESQDLNTEAFF; CDR3nt: TGTGCCATCAGTGAGTCTCAGGACCTGAACACTGAAGCTTTCTTT
d_gene: -; v_gene: TRBV6-5; j_gene: TRBJ1-5; abundance: -; CDR3aa: CASSYSVSSNQPQHF; CDR3nt: TGTGCCAGCAGTTACTCTGTCAGTAGCAATCAGCCCCAGCATTTT
d_gene: -; v_gene: TRBV20-1; j_gene: TRBJ2-7; abundance: -; CDR3aa: CSARKDSPLGEQYF; CDR3nt: TGCAGTGCTAGGAAGGACAGCCCCTTAGGCGAGCAGTACTTC
d_gene: -; v_gene: TRBV18; j_gene: TRBJ2-2; abundance: -; CDR3aa: CASSPRQVHAAPGELFF; CDR3nt: TGTGCCAGCTCACCACGTCAGGTCCATGCCGCTCCCGGGGAGCTGTTTTTT
d_gene: TRBD1; v_gene: TRBV27; j_gene: TRBJ1-5; abundance: few; CDR3aa: CASSSPGQRNQPQHF; CDR3nt: TGTGCCAGCAGTTCTCCGGGACAGCGTAATCAGCCCCAGCATTTT
d_gene: -; v_gene: TRBV3-1; j_gene: TRBJ2-3; abundance: few; CDR3aa: CASSQVGSSTDTQYF; CDR3nt: TGTGCCAGCAGCCAAGTAGGATCTAGCACAGATACGCAGTATTTT
d_gene: -; v_gene: TRBV4-3; j_gene: TRBJ1-2; abundance: -; CDR3aa: CASSQEGSPSGTYGYTF; CDR3nt: TGCGCCAGCAGCCAAGAAGGCTCCCCGTCGGGAACATATGGCTACACCTTC
d_gene: TRBD1; v_gene: TRBV7-9; j_gene: TRBJ2-7; abundance: few; CDR3aa: CASSADRGIYEQYF; CDR3nt: TGTGCCAGCAGCGCAGACAGGGGAATCTACGAGCAGTACTTC
d_gene: TRBD1; v_gene: TRBV7-9; j_gene: TRBJ2-5; abundance: few; CDR3aa: CASTTGTGVQETQYF; CDR3nt: TGTGCCAGCACCACCGGGACAGGGGTCCAAGAGACCCAGTACTTC
d_gene: TRBD1; v_gene: TRBV20-1; j_gene: TRBJ1-2; abundance: -; CDR3aa: CSARVGTGGYGYTF; CDR3nt: TGCAGTGCTAGAGTTGGGACAGGGGGCTATGGCTACACCTTC
d_gene: -; v_gene: TRBV19; j_gene: TRBJ1-6; abundance: -; CDR3aa: CASTETARINSPLHF; CDR3nt: TGTGCCAGTACCGAGACAGCTAGAATTAATTCACCCCTCCACTTT
d_gene: TRBD1; v_gene: TRBV6-2/TRBV6-3; j_gene: TRBJ1-1; abundance: -; CDR3aa: CASSKRQGTEAFF; CDR3nt: TGTGCCAGCAGTAAACGACAGGGCACTGAAGCTTTCTTT
d_gene: TRBD1; v_gene: TRBV9; j_gene: TRBJ1-5; abundance: -; CDR3aa: CASGVGGTGNQPQHF; CDR3nt: TGTGCCAGCGGCGTAGGAGGGACAGGGAATCAGCCCCAGCATTTT
d_gene: TRBD2; v_gene: TRBV29-1; j_gene: TRBJ2-7; abundance: -; CDR3aa: CSVGELAGGHNEQYF; CDR3nt: TGCAGCGTTGGGGAACTAGCGGGAGGACATAACGAGCAGTACTTC
d_gene: -; v_gene: TRBV10-2; j_gene: TRBJ2-5; abundance: few; CDR3aa: CASSKKEETQYF; CDR3nt: TGCGCCAGCAGTAAAAAGGAAGAGACCCAGTACTTC
d_gene: TRBD1; v_gene: TRBV12-3/TRBV12-4; j_gene: TRBJ2-2; abundance: -; CDR3aa: CASSLRQGVSGELFF; CDR3nt: TGTGCCAGCAGCCTCAGACAGGGTGTGAGCGGGGAGCTGTTTTTT
d_gene: -; v_gene: TRBV4-3; j_gene: TRBJ2-7; abundance: -; CDR3aa: CASSQEGWGPKNNEQYF; CDR3nt: TGCGCCAGCAGCCAAGAAGGCTGGGGACCTAAGAACAACGAGCAGTACTTC
d_gene: -; v_gene: TRBV13; j_gene: TRBJ1-2; abundance: few; CDR3aa: CASSFHQDGTLYGYTF; CDR3nt: TGTGCCAGCAGCTTCCATCAAGACGGCACGCTCTATGGCTACACCTTC
d_gene: TRBD2; v_gene: TRBV28; j_gene: TRBJ2-3; abundance: -; CDR3aa: CATGGRRGTDTQYF; CDR3nt: TGTGCCACCGGGGGGAGGAGGGGTACAGATACGCAGTATTTT
d_gene: -; v_gene: TRBV4-2; j_gene: TRBJ2-3; abundance: once; CDR3aa: CASSESASTDTQYF; CDR3nt: TGTGCCAGCAGTGAGAGCGCTAGCACAGATACGCAGTATTTT
d_gene: -; v_gene: TRBV4-1; j_gene: TRBJ2-7; abundance: -; CDR3aa: CASSRDASSYNEQYF; CDR3nt: TGCGCCAGCAGCCGGGACGCGAGCTCCTACAATGAGCAGTACTTC
d_gene: TRBD2; v_gene: TRBV20-1; j_gene: TRBJ2-3; abundance: -; CDR3aa: CSASSEGGPTDTQYF; CDR3nt: TGCAGTGCTAGTTCAGAGGGAGGGCCCACAGATACGCAGTATTTT
d_gene: -; v_gene: TRBV5-1; j_gene: TRBJ2-5; abundance: few; CDR3aa: CASSRGASLQETQYF; CDR3nt: TGCGCCAGCAGTCGTGGGGCCTCACTCCAAGAGACCCAGTACTTC
d_gene: TRBD2; v_gene: TRBV7-2; j_gene: TRBJ2-1; abundance: once; CDR3aa: CASTNPRASGGLPYEQFF; CDR3nt: TGTGCCAGCACAAATCCGAGGGCTAGCGGGGGGTTACCCTACGAGCAGTTCTTC
d_gene: -; v_gene: TRBV15; j_gene: TRBJ1-4; abundance: -; CDR3aa: CATSRDMGAQGNEKLFF; CDR3nt: TGTGCCACCAGCAGAGATATGGGCGCACAGGGCAATGAAAAACTGTTTTTT
d_gene: -; v_gene: TRBV4-2; j_gene: TRBJ1-3; abundance: -; CDR3aa: CASSQDLTEGNTIYF; CDR3nt: TGTGCCAGCAGCCAAGATCTCACCGAGGGAAACACCATATATTTT